A single sample is the source of the 15 T cell receptor beta chains below, sequenced in a study of shared clonotypes between healthy human individuals. The protocol was immunoSEQ multiplex PCR, while the TCRdb copy is restricted to in-frame clones and leaves out a portion. The repertoire holds about 2.4 million clones, with around nine tenths as singletons. Sequencing input: naive CD4+ T cells sorted from blood. Subset here: CD45RA+ positively selected. The receptors stem from a man between 18 and 29 years old in good health.

This clone has only one observation. The chain combines TRBV6-5 with TRBJ1-6; perhaps TRBD1 as D (5 bases). The germline V gene has CDR1 MNHEY and CDR2 SVGAGI. Trimming stripped 5 bases from V and 9 bases from J, with 14 bases between. The CDR3 is 14 amino acids. The CDR3 coding sequence is TGTGCCAGCAGTCGGCAGGGTCTGGGTTCACCCCTCCACTTT. It encodes CASSRQGLGSPLHF.

The rearrangement uses TRBV5-6 and TRBJ1-1; 10 bases line up with TRBD1. Germline-derived CDR1 and CDR2 are SGHDT and YYEEEE. The ends lost 4 bases at V and 3 bases at J; junction bases unmatched: 3. The CDR3 length is 14 residues. In DNA, the CDR3 is TGTGCCAGCAGCCCGACAGGGGGCCACACTGAAGCTTTCTTT. Amino acid sequence: CASSPTGGHTEAFF.

The rearrangement links TRBV9 to TRBJ1-1; no definite D call. Trimming removed 3 bases at V and 0 bases at J, with 9 bases between. The CDR3 runs to 14 residues. Germline values: CDR1 SGDLS, CDR2 YYNGEE. CDR3: CASSAHLVNTEAFF. In DNA form, the CDR3 reads TGTGCCAGCAGCGCGCATTTGGTGAACACTGAAGCTTTCTTT.

V and J are TRBV30 and TRBJ1-2, with 7 bases lining up with TRBD1. The CDR3 has 14 amino acids. Germline CDR1 GTSNPN, CDR2 SVGIG (reference sequence). The V segment lost 2 bases and the J segment 3 bases; nucleotides outside the gene matches: 6. The CDR3 DNA is TGTGCCTGGAGTTCAGGGGGAGGTCACTATGGCTACACCTTC. It specifies CAWSSGGGHYGYTF.

This rearrangement joins TRBV20-1 to TRBJ1-1; D gene unclear. The CDR3 runs to 11 residues. The germline CDR1 and CDR2 sequences are DFQATT and SNEGSKA (reference sequence). The V gene lost 8 bases and the J gene lost 1 base, with 8 bases spanning the gap. The CDR3 DNA reads TGCAGTCCCTTTCAGAACACTGAAGCTTTCTTT. Translated: CSPFQNTEAFF.

This clone was found once. Other DNA variants within this sample encode the same CDR3. V usage is TRBV7-8 and J usage is TRBJ1-3, with D tentatively TRBD1 (5 bases). This CDR3 is built from 15 residues. CDR1 and CDR2 (germline): SGHVS, FQNEAQ. With 0 bases removed from V and 2 bases from J, the gap between germline ends came to 8 bases. This chain's CDR3 is CASSLARDPGNTIYF. The CDR3 nucleotides are TGTGCCAGCAGCTTAGCCCGGGACCCTGGAAACACCATATATTTT. Drawing the rest from reference TRBV7-8 and TRBJ1-3, the complete variable domain is GAGVSQSPRYKVAKRGQDVALRCDPISGHVSLFWYQQALGQGPEFLTYFQNEAQLDKSGLPSDRFFAERPEGSVSTLKIQRTQQEDSAVYLCASSLARDPGNTIYFGEGSWLTVV.

The rearrangement links TRBV2 to TRBJ2-7, with D tentatively TRBD2 (6 bases). Trimming left V 4 bases short and J 3 bases short, with 16 bases between. The germline V gene has CDR1 SNHLY and CDR2 FYNNEI. This CDR3 region has 15 residues. DNA for the CDR3: TGTGCCAGCAGTGTCAGTCAGGGAGGAAACTACGAGCAGTACTTC. Translated, it gives CASSVSQGGNYEQYF.

The chain uses TRBV6-1 and TRBJ2-3; either TRBD1 or TRBD2 may supply D (6 bases each). This CDR3 has 14 residues. Trimming left V 6 bases short and J 2 bases short, with 12 bases between. From germline, CDR1 is MNHNS and CDR2 SASEGT. The chain's CDR3 is CASRSGGFTDTQYF. CDR3 sequence (DNA): TGTGCCAGCAGATCCGGGGGCTTCACAGATACGCAGTATTTT.

V usage is TRBV18 and J usage is TRBJ1-3; D is unclear. Germline assignment: CDR1 KGHSH and CDR2 LQKENI. Trimming pared 3 bases from V and 0 bases from J, leaving 9 bases between. The CDR3 length is 15 residues. As DNA, the CDR3 is TGTGCCAGCTCACCGCCCCGGGTCTCTGGAAACACCATATATTTT. It codes for CASSPPRVSGNTIYF.

This rearrangement joins TRBV11-1 to TRBJ1-4, with D unclear. This CDR3 region has 15 residues. The V gene lost 5 bases and the J gene lost 8 bases, with 18 bases spanning the gap. CDR1 and CDR2 (germline): SGHAT, FQDESV (reference sequence). In DNA, the CDR3 is TGTGCCAGCAGCGACTTTCCGGTGGGATCCGAAAAACTGTTTTTT. This codes for CASSDFPVGSEKLFF.

The chain employs TRBV9 and TRBJ2-7, with D perhaps given as TRBD1 or TRBD2 (6 bases each). The V gene lost 3 bases and the J gene lost 5 bases, with 15 bases spanning the gap. The CDR3 is 14 residues long. The germline gives CDR1 SGDLS, CDR2 YYNGEE. This CDR3 reads CASSEGGRDHEQYF. CDR3 sequence (DNA): TGTGCCAGCAGCGAGGGGGGCAGGGACCACGAGCAGTACTTC. Supplemented by reference TRBV9 and TRBJ2-7, the full variable domain reads DSGVTQTPKHLITATGQRVTLRCSPRSGDLSVYWYQQSLDQGLQFLIQYYNGEERAKGNILERFSAQQFPDLHSELNLSSLELGDSALYFCASSEGGRDHEQYFGPGTRLTVT.

V is TRBV6-5 and J is TRBJ1-4; the D is unclear. The CDR3 covers 14 residues. V lost 6 bases, J lost 7 bases, and 15 bases lay in between. CDR1 and CDR2 from the germline V gene are MNHEY and SVGAGI. The CDR3 DNA reads as TGTGCCAGCAGGACTGACGGAAGAAGTGAAAAACTGTTTTTT. It specifies CASRTDGRSEKLFF.

The rearrangement links TRBV5-1 to TRBJ2-5, with 9 bases aligning to TRBD1. CDR1 is SGHRS and CDR2 is YFSETQ in the germline V gene. V shed 4 bases, J shed 5 bases, and the junction held 9 bases outside the gene matches. The CDR3 contains 15 residues. The CDR3 spells CASSKPGTGLETQYF. The CDR3 DNA reads TGCGCCAGCAGCAAGCCCGGGACAGGGCTGGAGACCCAGTACTTC.

V gene TRBV9 combines with J gene TRBJ1-2; maybe TRBD1 (5 bases). Germline CDR1 is SGDLS and CDR2 is YYNGEE. V was pared by 1 base and J by 6 bases, with 22 bases between. This CDR3 has 17 residues. CDR3 loop: CASSVTPFSAGSHGYTF. The DNA of the CDR3 is TGTGCCAGCAGCGTAACCCCGTTTTCGGCAGGGTCCCATGGCTACACCTTC. Combining the CDR3 with reference TRBV9 and TRBJ1-2 gives the whole variable domain DSGVTQTPKHLITATGQRVTLRCSPRSGDLSVYWYQQSLDQGLQFLIQYYNGEERAKGNILERFSAQQFPDLHSELNLSSLELGDSALYFCASSVTPFSAGSHGYTFGSGTRLTVV.

Comment on this clone: With a much larger clone just one base away, this may be a read error. The CDR3: CASSVQENTEAFF. DNA for the CDR3: TGTGCCAGCAGCGTACAGGAGAACACTGAAGCTTTCTTT. V and J are TRBV7-3 and TRBJ1-1; D may be TRBD1 (5 bases). V lost 5 bases and J lost 1, with 8 bases in between. There are 13 residues in the CDR3. Germline V CDR1 and CDR2: SGHTA, FQGTGA.